The present T cell receptor (beta chain) was sequenced within a study of OX40 agonist ivuxolimab in advanced cancers. Study-level information: Patients with prior anti-PD-1, anti-PD-L1 or anti-CTLA-4 therapy were eligible; about 41% had some.

As to this clone: The junction departs from the called germline gene at one end, perhaps through a read error.

Clones were read by immunoSEQ multiplex PCR, and TCRdb kept only the in-frame ones, dropping some. This table holds approximately 50,000 clones, roughly 89% found once. The CDR3 has 13 amino acids. Germline-derived CDR1 and CDR2 are GTSNPN and SVGIG (reference sequence). This sequence originates from an adult with an advanced solid tumor such as melanoma, head and neck, liver or kidney cancer. V gene TRBV30 combines with J gene TRBJ2-7, with TRBD1 matching 7 bases. This material consisted of CD4+ or CD8+ T cells sorted from blood, taken in a trial of the OX40 agonist ivuxolimab. In DNA form, the CDR3 reads TGTGCCCGGAGAGACAGGGAAAAGGGCGAGCAGTACTTC. It yields the protein CARRDREKGEQYF.